This T cell receptor beta chain was retrieved from a study of shared clonotypes between healthy human individuals. Study-level findings and limits: In a few donors, around 5% of naive CD4 clonotypes appeared in common.

CD45RO-negative, CCR7-selected cells formed the naive CD8 fraction, which excluded terminally differentiated effector memory CD45RA+ cells. There were no recent acute infections or vaccinations among the donors, who were healthy HIV-negative adults. All participating donors were Caucasian adults from Nashville, Tennessee. From germline, CDR1 is SGHRS and CDR2 YFSETQ. This CDR3 is 16 amino acids long. V shed 3 bases and J shed 2 bases, with 18 bases lying between them. This clone was seen a single time. What it binds is not known. Only in-frame clones appear in the TCRdb table, and some are missing; sequencing was by immunoSEQ multiplex PCR. The table shows 800,000 or so clones, with 95% to 97% occurring only once.

The material sequenced was naive CD8+ T cells sorted from blood. This receptor was obtained from a man aged 30-40 years in good health. The chain carries TRBV5-1 and TRBJ2-7; possible D gene TRBD2, 6 bases. CDR3: CASSSKESGLPYEQYF. CDR3 DNA: TGCGCCAGCAGCTCAAAGGAGTCGGGACTCCCCTACGAGCAGTACTTC.